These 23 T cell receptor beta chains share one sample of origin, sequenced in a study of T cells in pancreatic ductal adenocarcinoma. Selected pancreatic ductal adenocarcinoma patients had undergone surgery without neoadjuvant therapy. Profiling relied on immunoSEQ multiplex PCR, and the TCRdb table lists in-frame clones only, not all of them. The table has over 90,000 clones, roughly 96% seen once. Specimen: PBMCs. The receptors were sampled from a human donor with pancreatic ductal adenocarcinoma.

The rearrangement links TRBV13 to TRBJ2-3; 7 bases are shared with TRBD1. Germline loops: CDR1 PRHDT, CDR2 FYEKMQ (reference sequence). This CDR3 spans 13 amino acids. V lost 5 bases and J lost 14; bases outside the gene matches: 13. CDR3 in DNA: TGTGCCAGCAGCCCAGGGGGACGGACGCAGGGGTATTTT. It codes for CASSPGGRTQGYF.

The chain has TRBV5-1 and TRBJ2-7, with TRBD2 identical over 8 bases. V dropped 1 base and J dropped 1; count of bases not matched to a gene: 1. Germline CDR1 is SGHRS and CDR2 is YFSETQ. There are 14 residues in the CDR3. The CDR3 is CASSLLAGSYEQYF. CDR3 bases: TGCGCCAGCAGCTTGTTAGCGGGGTCCTACGAGCAGTACTTC.

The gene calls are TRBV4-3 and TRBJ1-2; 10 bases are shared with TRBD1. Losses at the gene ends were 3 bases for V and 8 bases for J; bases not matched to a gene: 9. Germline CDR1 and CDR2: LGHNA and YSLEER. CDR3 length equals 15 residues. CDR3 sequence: CASSQQFGQGDGYTF. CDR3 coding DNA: TGCGCCAGCAGCCAGCAATTCGGACAGGGGGACGGCTACACCTTC.

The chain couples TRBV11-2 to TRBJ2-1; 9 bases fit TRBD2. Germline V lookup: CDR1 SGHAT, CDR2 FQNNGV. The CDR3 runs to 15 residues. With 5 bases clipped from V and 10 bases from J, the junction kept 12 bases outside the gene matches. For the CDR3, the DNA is TGTGCCAGCAGCCTTAGCGGGAGCGCCTCAGGGGAGCAGTTCTTC. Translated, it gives CASSLSGSASGEQFF.

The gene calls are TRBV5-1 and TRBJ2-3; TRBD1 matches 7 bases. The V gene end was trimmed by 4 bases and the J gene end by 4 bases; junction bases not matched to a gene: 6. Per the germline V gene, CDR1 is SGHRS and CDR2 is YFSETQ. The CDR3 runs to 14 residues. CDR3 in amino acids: CASSLRQGADTQYF. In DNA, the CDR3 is TGCGCCAGCAGCCTACGACAGGGAGCAGATACGCAGTATTTT. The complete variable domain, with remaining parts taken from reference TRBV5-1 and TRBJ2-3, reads KAGVTQTPRYLIKTRGQQVTLSCSPISGHRSVSWYQQTPGQGLQFLFEYFSETQRNKGNFPGRFSGRQFSNSRSEMNVSTLELGDSALYLCASSLRQGADTQYFGPGTRLTVL.

The CDR3 sequence: CATKRGGLAQDYSGANVLTF. CDR3 nucleotides: TGTGCCACCAAAAGGGGAGGCTTAGCGCAGGACTACTCTGGGGCCAACGTCCTGACTTTC. This chain uses TRBV15 with TRBJ2-6; maybe TRBD2 (6 bases). The CDR3 runs to 20 residues. V lost 7 bases and J lost 0, with 25 bases in between. In germline, CDR1 is LNHNV, CDR2 YYDKDF (reference sequence).

The CDR3 DNA is TGTGCCAGCTCCGCAGGGATGAACACTGAAGCTTTCTTT. It specifies CASSAGMNTEAFF. V and J are TRBV18 and TRBJ1-1; perhaps TRBD1 as D (5 bases). Per germline, CDR1 KGHSH and CDR2 LQKENI. Trimming removed 6 bases at V and 0 bases at J, with 8 bases between. The CDR3 is made up of 13 amino acids.

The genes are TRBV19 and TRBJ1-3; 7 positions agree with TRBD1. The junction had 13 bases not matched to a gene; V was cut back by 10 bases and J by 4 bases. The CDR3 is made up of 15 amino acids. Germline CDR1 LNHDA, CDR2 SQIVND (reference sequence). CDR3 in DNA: TGTGCCACCCCCCAGGGACAGAACTTGGGAAACACCATATATTTT. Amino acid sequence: CATPQGQNLGNTIYF.

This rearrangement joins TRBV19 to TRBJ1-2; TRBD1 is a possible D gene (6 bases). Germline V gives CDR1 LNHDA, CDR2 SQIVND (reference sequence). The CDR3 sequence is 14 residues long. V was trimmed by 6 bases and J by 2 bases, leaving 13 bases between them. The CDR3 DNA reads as TGTGCCAGTAGAGGGAGCAGGGGCAACTATGGCTACACCTTC. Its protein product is CASRGSRGNYGYTF.

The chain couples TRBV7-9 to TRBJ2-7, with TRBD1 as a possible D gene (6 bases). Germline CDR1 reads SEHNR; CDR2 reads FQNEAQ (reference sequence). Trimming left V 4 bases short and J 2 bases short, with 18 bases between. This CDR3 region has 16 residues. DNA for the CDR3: TGTGCCAGCAGCTCACTCCCGACAGGAACAACCTACGAGCAGTACTTC. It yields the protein CASSSLPTGTTYEQYF.

The CDR3 is CASSKDISGNTIYF. CDR3 bases: TGTGCCAGCAGCAAGGACATCTCTGGAAACACCATATATTTT. The J gene is TRBJ1-3, the V gene TRBV6-5, with a tentative D call TRBD1 (5 bases). This CDR3 is built from 14 residues. Germline V gene lookup returns CDR1 MNHEY and CDR2 SVGAGI. Trimming cost V 6 bases and J 0 bases, with 9 bases left between them.

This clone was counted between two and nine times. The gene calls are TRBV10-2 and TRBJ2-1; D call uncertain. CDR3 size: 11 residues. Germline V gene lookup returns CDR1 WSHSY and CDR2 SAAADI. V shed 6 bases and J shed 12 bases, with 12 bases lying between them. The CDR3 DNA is TGCGCCAGCAGGACGGGTCCGGTGCAGTTCTTC. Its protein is CASRTGPVQFF.

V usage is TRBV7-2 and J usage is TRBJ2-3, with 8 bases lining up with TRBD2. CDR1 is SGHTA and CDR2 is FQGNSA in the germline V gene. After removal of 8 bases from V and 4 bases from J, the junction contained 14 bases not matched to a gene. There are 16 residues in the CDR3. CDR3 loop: CASSPVAGRGADTQYF. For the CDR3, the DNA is TGTGCCAGCTCCCCGGTAGCGGGGCGGGGTGCAGATACGCAGTATTTT.

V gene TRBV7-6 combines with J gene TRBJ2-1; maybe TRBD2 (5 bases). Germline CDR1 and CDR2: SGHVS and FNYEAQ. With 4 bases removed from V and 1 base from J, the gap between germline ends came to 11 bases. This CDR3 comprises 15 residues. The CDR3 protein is CASSSEARSYNEQFF. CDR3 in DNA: TGTGCCAGCAGCTCGGAGGCACGTTCCTACAATGAGCAGTTCTTC.

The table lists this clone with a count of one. CDR3 nucleotide sequence: TGTGCCAGCAGTTACAAAATAGCAGTGACCGGGGAGCTGTTTTTT. Translated, it gives CASSYKIAVTGELFF. J is TRBJ2-2 and V is TRBV6-5; D ambiguous. The CDR3 is 15 residues long. Between the trimmed V and J ends, which lost 2 bases and 5 bases, there was a span of 12 bases. Germline assignment: CDR1 MNHEY and CDR2 SVGAGI.

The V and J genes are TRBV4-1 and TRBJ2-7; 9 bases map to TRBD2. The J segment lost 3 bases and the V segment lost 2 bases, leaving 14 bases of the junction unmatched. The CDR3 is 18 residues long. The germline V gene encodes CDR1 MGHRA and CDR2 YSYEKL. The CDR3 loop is CASSQYRGGGSGSYEQYF. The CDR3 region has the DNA TGCGCCAGCAGCCAATATCGGGGCGGGGGTAGCGGGAGCTACGAGCAGTACTTC.

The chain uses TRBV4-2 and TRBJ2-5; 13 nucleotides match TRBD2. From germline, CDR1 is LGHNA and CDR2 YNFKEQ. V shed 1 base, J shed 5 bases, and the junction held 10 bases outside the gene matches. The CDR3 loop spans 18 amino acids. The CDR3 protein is CASSQAPIGTSGIETQYF. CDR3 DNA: TGTGCCAGCAGCCAAGCCCCCATTGGGACTAGCGGGATTGAGACCCAGTACTTC.

Here the CDR3 DNA reads TGTGCCAGCAGTGTGCTGGGGGCCGTGAACACTGAAGCTTTCTTT. Residues: CASSVLGAVNTEAFF. This chain uses TRBV2 with TRBJ1-1; TRBD1 is a possible D gene (6 bases). CDR1 and CDR2 (germline): SNHLY, FYNNEI. The CDR3 is 15 amino acids. V lost 4 bases, J lost 0 bases, and 12 bases lay in between.

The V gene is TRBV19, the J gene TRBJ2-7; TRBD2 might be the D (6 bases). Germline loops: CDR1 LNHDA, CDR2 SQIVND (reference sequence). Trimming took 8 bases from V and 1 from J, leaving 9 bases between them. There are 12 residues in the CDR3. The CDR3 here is CASSGVSYEQYF. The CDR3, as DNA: TGTGCCAGTTCGGGAGTGTCCTACGAGCAGTACTTC. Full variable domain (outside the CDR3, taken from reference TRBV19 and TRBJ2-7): DGGITQSPKYLFRKEGQNVTLSCEQNLNHDAMYWYRQDPGQGLRLIYYSQIVNDFQKGDIAEGYSVSREKKESFPLTVTSAQKNPTAFYLCASSGVSYEQYFGPGTRLTVT.

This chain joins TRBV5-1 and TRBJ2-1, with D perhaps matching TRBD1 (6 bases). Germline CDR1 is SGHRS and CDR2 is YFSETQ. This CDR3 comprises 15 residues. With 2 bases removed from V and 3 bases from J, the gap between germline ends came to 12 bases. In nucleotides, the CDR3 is TGCGCCAGCAGCTTAGGAGACAGGATCTACAATGAGCAGTTCTTC. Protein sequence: CASSLGDRIYNEQFF. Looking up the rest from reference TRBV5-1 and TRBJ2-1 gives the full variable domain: KAGVTQTPRYLIKTRGQQVTLSCSPISGHRSVSWYQQTPGQGLQFLFEYFSETQRNKGNFPGRFSGRQFSNSRSEMNVSTLELGDSALYLCASSLGDRIYNEQFFGPGTRLTVL.

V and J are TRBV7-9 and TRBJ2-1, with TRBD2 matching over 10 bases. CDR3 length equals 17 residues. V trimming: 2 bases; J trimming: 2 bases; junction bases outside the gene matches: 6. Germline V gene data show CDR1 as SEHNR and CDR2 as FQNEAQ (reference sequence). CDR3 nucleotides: TGTGCCAGCAGCTTATTGACTAGCGGGCTACCCTACAATGAGCAGTTCTTC. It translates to CASSLLTSGLPYNEQFF. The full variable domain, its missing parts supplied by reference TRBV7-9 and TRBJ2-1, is DTGVSQNPRHKITKRGQNVTFRCDPISEHNRLYWYRQTLGQGPEFLTYFQNEAQLEKSRLLSDRFSAERPKGSFSTLEIQRTEQGDSAMYLCASSLLTSGLPYNEQFFGPGTRLTVL.

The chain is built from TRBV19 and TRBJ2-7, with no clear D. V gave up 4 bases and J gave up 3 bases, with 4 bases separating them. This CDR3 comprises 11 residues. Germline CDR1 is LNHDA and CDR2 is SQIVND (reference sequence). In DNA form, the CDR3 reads TGTGCCAGTAGTAGCGGCTACGAGCAGTACTTC. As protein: CASSSGYEQYF. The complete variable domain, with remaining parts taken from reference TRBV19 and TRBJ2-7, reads DGGITQSPKYLFRKEGQNVTLSCEQNLNHDAMYWYRQDPGQGLRLIYYSQIVNDFQKGDIAEGYSVSREKKESFPLTVTSAQKNPTAFYLCASSSGYEQYFGPGTRLTVT.

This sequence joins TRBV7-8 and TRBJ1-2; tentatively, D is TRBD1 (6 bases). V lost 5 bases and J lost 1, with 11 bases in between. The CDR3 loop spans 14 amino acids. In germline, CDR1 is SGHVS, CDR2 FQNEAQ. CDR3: CASSPDSLNYGYTF. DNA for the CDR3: TGTGCCAGCAGCCCGGACAGCCTTAACTATGGCTACACCTTC.